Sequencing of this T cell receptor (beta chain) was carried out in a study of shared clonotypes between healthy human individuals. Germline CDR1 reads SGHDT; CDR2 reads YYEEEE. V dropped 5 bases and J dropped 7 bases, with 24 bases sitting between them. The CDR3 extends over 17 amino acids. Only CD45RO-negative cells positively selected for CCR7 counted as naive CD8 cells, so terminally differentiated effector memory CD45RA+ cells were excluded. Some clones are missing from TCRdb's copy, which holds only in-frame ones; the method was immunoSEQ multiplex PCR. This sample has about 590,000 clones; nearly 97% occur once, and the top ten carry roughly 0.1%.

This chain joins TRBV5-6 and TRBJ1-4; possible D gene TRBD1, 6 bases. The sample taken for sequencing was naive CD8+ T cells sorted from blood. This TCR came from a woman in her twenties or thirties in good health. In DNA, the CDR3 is TGTGCCAGCAGTACCGGGGGGCAGGGTCTCCTTCGTGAAAAACTGTTTTTT. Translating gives CASSTGGQGLLREKLFF. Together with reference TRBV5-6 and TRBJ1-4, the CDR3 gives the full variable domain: DAGVTQSPTHLIKTRGQQVTLRCSPKSGHDTVSWYQQALGQGPQFIFQYYEEEERQRGNFPDRFSGHQFPNYSSELNVNALLLGDSALYLCASSTGGQGLLREKLFFGSGTQLSVL.